These 2 T cell receptor beta chains originate from one sample sequenced in a study of CD8+CD57+ T cells in acquired aplastic anemia. Genomic DNA served as template for TCR beta VDJ and CDR3 profiling. Each CDR3 protein gets one entry after TCRdb re-called the reads with MiXCR. This table has hundreds of thousands of distinct CDR3 sequences, 60% to 80% appearing once. Sequencing used sorted CD4+, CD8+, or CD8+CD57+ T cells (not recorded which) from PBMCs. The receptors originated from a human donor in good health, serving as a control.

The V gene is TRBV12-3 or TRBV12-4, the J gene TRBJ2-4; perhaps TRBD1 as D (6 bases). The CDR3 loop spans 20 amino acids. V lost 6 bases and J lost 3, with 30 bases in between. The CDR3 DNA sequence: TGTGCCAGCAGCCAAGACGTGTACTTCTTGGGGGCTCGAGTCAAAAACATTCAGTACTTC. Protein product: CASSQDVYFLGARVKNIQYF.

The rearrangement joins TRBV6-5 to TRBJ2-5; 8 bases align to TRBD2. The CDR3 covers 14 residues. CDR1 and CDR2 from the germline V gene are MNHEY and SVGAGI. V gave up 7 bases and J gave up 5 bases; unmatched junction bases: 9. The CDR3 nucleotides read TGTGCCAGCAAAAGCGGGGGCCGGCGGGAGACCCAGTACTTC. It yields the protein CASKSGGRRETQYF.